These 13 T cell receptor beta chains share one sample of origin, sequenced in a study of Ad26.COV2.S vaccination and SARS-CoV-2 variants. Documented treatment: 19 received Ad26.COV2.S at low or high dose, single or two shots; 5 received placebo; per-sample allocation not given. Repertoires come from day 63 after the first vaccine or placebo injection. The protocol was immunoSEQ multiplex PCR, while the TCRdb copy is restricted to in-frame clones and leaves out a portion. There are 350,000 to 450,000 clones in the sample; more than 75% occur only once, and approximately 3.5% lies in the top ten. Sequencing used peripheral blood, obtained in a trial of Ad26.COV2.S vaccine versus placebo. The receptors come from a person between 18 and 60 years old who received the Ad26.COV2.S COVID-19 vaccine or a placebo.

This clone has just one count. The chain combines TRBV9 with TRBJ2-1; no reliable D call. Trimming shortened V by 1 base and J by 4 bases, and 9 bases separated the two germline ends. The length of the CDR3 is 14 residues. Per germline, CDR1 SGDLS and CDR2 YYNGEE. CDR3 DNA sequence: TGTGCCAGCAGCGTAATGGAGTCTTACAATGAGCAGTTCTTC. As protein: CASSVMESYNEQFF.

The V call is TRBV6-5, the J call TRBJ2-7, with a possible D match to TRBD1 (5 bases). V was trimmed by 10 bases and J by 3 bases, leaving 13 bases between them. Germline loops: CDR1 MNHEY, CDR2 SVGAGI. The CDR3 consists of 12 residues. CDR3: CATRVTNYEQYF. As DNA, the CDR3 is TGTGCCACCAGGGTGACCAACTACGAGCAGTACTTC.

The rearrangement joins TRBV5-1 to TRBJ1-1; tentatively, D is TRBD1 (5 bases). The CDR3 contains 13 residues. V was clipped by 0 bases and J by 4 bases, with 7 bases between them. Per the germline V gene, CDR1 is SGHRS and CDR2 is YFSETQ. The CDR3 DNA follows: TGCGCCAGCAGCTTGGAGAGGGGCACTGAAGCTTTCTTT. Translated: CASSLERGTEAFF.

CDR3 protein: CASSLSGTEAFF. The CDR3 DNA sequence: TGTGCCAGCAGCTTATCGGGTACTGAAGCTTTCTTT. The rearrangement joins TRBV5-4 to TRBJ1-1, with unresolved D. The germline V and J ends were trimmed by 2 bases and 5 bases, with 7 bases remaining between them. Germline V gene lookup returns CDR1 SGHNT and CDR2 YYREEE (reference sequence). This CDR3 has 12 amino acids.

This clone has a handful of counts. This rearrangement joins TRBV23-1 to TRBJ2-7; TRBD2 might be the D (7 bases). TRBV23-1 is marked as an open reading frame, function uncertain. V lost 3 bases, J lost 3 bases, and 12 bases lay in between. There are 14 residues in the CDR3. CDR3 in DNA: TGCGCCAGCAGTCATGGGGAGGGGGACTACGAGCAGTACTTC. Amino acid sequence: CASSHGEGDYEQYF.

A few counts support this clone. The V call is TRBV19, the J call TRBJ2-1; 7 nucleotides line up with TRBD2. This CDR3 has 15 amino acids. Trimming at V came to 7 bases and at J to 2 bases, leaving 8 bases not matched to a gene. Per the germline V gene, CDR1 is LNHDA and CDR2 is SQIVND (reference sequence). Here the CDR3 reads CASKESGGTYNEQFF. The CDR3 bases are TGTGCCAGTAAAGAATCGGGGGGTACCTACAATGAGCAGTTCTTC.

The V gene is TRBV5-4, the J gene TRBJ2-3; TRBD2 matches at 10 bases. This CDR3 comprises 16 residues. Trimming cost V 2 bases and J 4 bases; bases outside gene matches: 7. CDR1 and CDR2 from the germline V gene are SGHNT and YYREEE (reference sequence). The CDR3 DNA sequence: TGTGCCAGCAGCTTTAAAGCGGGGGGGCCGGCAGATACGCAGTATTTT. This encodes CASSFKAGGPADTQYF.

This chain connects TRBV18 to TRBJ2-7; D remains ambiguous. V lost 0 bases, J lost 3 bases, and 9 bases lay in between. This CDR3 contains 14 residues. Per germline, CDR1 KGHSH and CDR2 LQKENI. The CDR3 is CASSPPSSLYEQYF. The CDR3 DNA reads TGTGCCAGCTCACCACCGTCCAGCCTCTACGAGCAGTACTTC.

The chain combines TRBV24-1 with TRBJ2-1, with TRBD2 identical over 13 bases. The CDR3 is 14 residues long. The germline CDR1 and CDR2 sequences are KGHDR and SFDVKD. The junction had 6 bases not matched to a gene; V was cut back by 12 bases and J by 5 bases. The CDR3 coding sequence is TGTGCCGCTTCGACTAGCGGGGGGAACAATGAGCAGTTCTTC. This translates into CAASTSGGNNEQFF.

The chain couples TRBV5-4 to TRBJ2-1; TRBD2 matches at 9 bases. Germline V gives CDR1 SGHNT, CDR2 YYREEE (reference sequence). CDR3 size: 16 residues. V was pared by 0 bases and J by 3 bases, with 4 bases of the junction left unmatched. The DNA for the CDR3 is TGTGCCAGCAGCTTGGTGGTACTAGCGGGCTACAATGAGCAGTTCTTC. Translated: CASSLVVLAGYNEQFF.

About this clone itself: The same CDR3 also results from other DNA sequences found in this sample. The V call is TRBV19, the J call TRBJ1-2, with 9 bases matching TRBD1. In germline, CDR1 is LNHDA, CDR2 SQIVND (reference sequence). CDR3 length equals 15 residues. The junction had 2 bases not matched to a gene; V was cut back by 2 bases and J by 1 base. The CDR3 loop reads CASSIPGQGNYGYTF. The CDR3 DNA follows: TGTGCCAGTAGTATACCGGGACAGGGTAACTATGGCTACACCTTC.

The chain carries TRBV19 and TRBJ1-5; TRBD1 is a possible D gene (5 bases). Germline lookup yields CDR1 LNHDA and CDR2 SQIVND (reference sequence). V lost 0 bases, J lost 0 bases, and 6 bases lay in between. The CDR3 runs to 15 residues. The CDR3 DNA follows: TGTGCCAGTAGTATAGACAGGGATAGCAATCAGCCCCAGCATTTT. Translated: CASSIDRDSNQPQHF.

This clone was detected once. The gene calls are TRBV27 and TRBJ1-2; D gene uncertain. The CDR3 sequence is 13 residues long. Trimming cost V 6 bases and J 4 bases, with 12 bases left between them. Germline V CDR1 and CDR2: MNHEY, SMNVEV (reference sequence). CDR3 residues: CASSPMDGYGYTF. DNA of the CDR3: TGTGCCAGCAGCCCTATGGACGGCTATGGCTACACCTTC.